Below, 29 T cell receptor beta chains from the same sample are listed, as sequenced in a study of blood T cell repertoires in COVID-19. Sequencing used immunoSEQ multiplex PCR; TCRdb keeps in-frame clones, though not all of them. The table includes a few hundred thousand clones, more than 85% detected once. Sequenced material: PBMCs or T cells enriched from blood (not recorded which). The source is a woman aged 55-75 years who had recovered from COVID-19.

This chain links TRBV18 with TRBJ2-6, with 7 bases lining up with TRBD1. The V and J ends lost 0 bases and 2 bases, in that order; junction bases with no gene match: 1. Germline V gene sequence: CDR1 KGHSH, CDR2 LQKENI. This CDR3 has 16 residues. The chain's CDR3 is CASSPPGTAGANVLTF. The CDR3 DNA reads as TGTGCCAGCTCACCACCGGGGACAGCTGGGGCCAACGTCCTGACTTTC.

J is TRBJ2-1 and V is TRBV10-3, with no clear D. V lost 2 bases, J lost 8 bases, and 4 bases lay in between. From germline, CDR1 is ENHRY and CDR2 SYGVKD. The length of the CDR3 is 11 residues. CDR3 amino acids: CAISERDEQFF. The CDR3 DNA sequence: TGTGCCATCAGTGAGCGGGATGAGCAGTTCTTC.

This sequence joins TRBV5-4 and TRBJ1-2; D not resolved. The CDR3 covers 14 residues. The V end was cut by 5 bases, the J end by 4 bases, with 15 bases between. CDR1 is SGHNT and CDR2 is YYREEE in the germline V gene (reference sequence). CDR3 coding DNA: TGTGCCAGCAGTTCTCCATCGGTCTCCTATGGCTACACCTTC. Amino acids: CASSSPSVSYGYTF.

The chain employs TRBV20-1 and TRBJ2-1; D gene uncertain. Germline V gives CDR1 DFQATT, CDR2 SNEGSKA (reference sequence). Trimming shortened V by 6 bases and J by 5 bases, and 5 bases separated the two germline ends. The CDR3 is 10 amino acids. The chain's CDR3 is CSAEDNEQFF. CDR3 nucleotide sequence: TGCAGTGCCGAGGACAATGAGCAGTTCTTC.

The chain links TRBV12-5 to TRBJ1-3; 8 bases are shared with TRBD1. The CDR3 runs to 15 residues. The V and J ends lost 3 bases and 2 bases, in that order; junction bases with no gene match: 3. Germline CDR1 reads LGHNT; CDR2 reads FRNRAP. The CDR3 nucleotides are TGTGCTAGTGGTTTATCAGGGGGCACTGGAAACACCATATATTTT. Its translation: CASGLSGGTGNTIYF.

This clone appeared once. The gene calls are TRBV18 and TRBJ1-5; unclear D gene. Germline CDR1 is KGHSH and CDR2 is LQKENI. The CDR3 runs to 13 residues. The germline V and J ends were trimmed by 3 bases and 6 bases, with 9 bases remaining between them. CDR3 sequence: CASSPTESQPQHF. The CDR3, as DNA: TGTGCCAGCTCACCGACGGAGTCTCAGCCCCAGCATTTT.

The rearrangement links TRBV2 to TRBJ2-1, with 9 bases lining up with TRBD2. V lost 5 bases and J lost 3; bases outside the gene matches: 11. The CDR3 runs to 17 residues. Germline V lookup: CDR1 SNHLY, CDR2 FYNNEI. The CDR3 DNA follows: TGTGCCAGCAGTCCTTTGCGCGGGGGGGACCTCTACAATGAGCAGTTCTTC. It codes for CASSPLRGGDLYNEQFF.

The chain has TRBV6-4 and TRBJ1-2; no reliable D call. The CDR3 covers 20 residues. The V gene lost 0 bases and the J gene lost 2 bases, with 25 bases spanning the gap. CDR1 and CDR2 (germline): MRHNA, SNTAGT. The CDR3 DNA sequence: TGTGCCAGCAGTGACTCGGGCCCAATAGGTGAGGGTTCCCAAAACTATGGCTACACCTTC. This sequence encodes CASSDSGPIGEGSQNYGYTF.

This chain connects TRBV6-6 to TRBJ1-3, with D unresolved. CDR3 length: 13 amino acids. Trimming removed 2 bases at V and 5 bases at J, with 7 bases between. The V gene's germline CDR1 is MNHNY and CDR2 SVGAGI (reference sequence). In nucleotides, the CDR3 is TGTGCCAGCAGTTACACGCAGAGAAACACCATATATTTT. Translation: CASSYTQRNTIYF.

The J gene is TRBJ2-1, the V gene TRBV6-5; D is perhaps TRBD1 (6 bases). The CDR3 is made up of 13 amino acids. Germline V gene data show CDR1 as MNHEY and CDR2 as SVGAGI. The V end lost 6 bases, the J end lost 8 bases, and 14 bases lay between the germline ends. The CDR3 region is CASSRIQGDEQFF. DNA of the CDR3: TGTGCCAGCAGCCGTATACAGGGTGATGAGCAGTTCTTC.

The chain recombines TRBV6-1 with TRBJ1-3; unclear D gene. The V gene lost 0 bases and the J gene lost 0 bases, with 9 bases spanning the gap. The CDR3 extends over 16 amino acids. Germline CDR1 MNHNS, CDR2 SASEGT. The chain's CDR3 is CASSEAHPGSGNTIYF. As DNA, the CDR3 is TGTGCCAGCAGTGAAGCTCATCCAGGCTCTGGAAACACCATATATTTT.

This clone occurred once. Other DNA sequences within the sample encode an identical CDR3. The rearrangement uses TRBV27 and TRBJ1-2; 8 bases match TRBD1. The length of the CDR3 is 13 residues. V lost 5 bases and J lost 4; bases outside the gene matches: 3. Germline CDR1 is MNHEY and CDR2 is SMNVEV (reference sequence). The chain's CDR3 is CASSPTGGYGYTF. The CDR3 DNA reads TGTGCCAGCAGTCCAACAGGGGGCTATGGCTACACCTTC.

The rearrangement joins TRBV11-3 to TRBJ1-1; D is unresolved. The germline gives CDR1 SGHNT, CDR2 YENEEA. The CDR3 covers 16 residues. Deletions cut 5 bases from V and 0 bases from J, with 16 bases between. CDR3 loop: CASSPRLRHLNTEAFF. CDR3 DNA: TGTGCCAGCAGCCCCCGGTTGAGACATTTGAACACTGAAGCTTTCTTT.

J is TRBJ2-2 and V is TRBV11-2; TRBD1 aligns across 7 bases. This CDR3 has 15 residues. Per germline, CDR1 SGHAT and CDR2 FQNNGV. Unmatched junction bases numbered 6, after V lost 5 bases and J lost 3 bases. DNA of the CDR3: TGTGCCAGCAGCGCGGTGACAGGGCACACCGGGGAGCTGTTTTTT. It encodes CASSAVTGHTGELFF.

The chain joins TRBV19 to TRBJ1-1, with TRBD1 matching 8 bases. The CDR3 runs to 15 residues. With V trimmed by 4 bases and J by 0 bases, 4 bases remained unmatched. Germline assignment: CDR1 LNHDA and CDR2 SQIVND (reference sequence). CDR3 protein: CASSRQGRMNTEAFF. For the CDR3, the DNA is TGTGCCAGTAGTAGACAGGGGCGGATGAACACTGAAGCTTTCTTT.

This chain links TRBV2 with TRBJ1-4, with D hard to call. V lost 6 bases to trimming and J lost 7 bases, with 15 bases between them. This CDR3 region has 14 residues. The germline CDR1 and CDR2 sequences are SNHLY and FYNNEI. The CDR3 here is CASSLNTESEKLFF. The CDR3 DNA sequence: TGTGCCAGCAGCCTGAACACAGAGAGTGAAAAACTGTTTTTT.

V is TRBV7-8 and J is TRBJ2-6, with a weak D call TRBD1 (7 bases). V was pared by 1 base and J by 0 bases, with 22 bases between. The CDR3 length is 21 residues. From germline, CDR1 is SGHVS and CDR2 FQNEAQ. The DNA for the CDR3 is TGTGCCAGCAGCTTAGGACCATGGGGGGACAGTGTAAGCTCTGGGGCCAACGTCCTGACTTTC. Its protein product is CASSLGPWGDSVSSGANVLTF.

This clone was counted only a few times. The chain recombines TRBV28 with TRBJ1-4, with a tentative D call TRBD1 (6 bases). With 5 bases removed from V and 6 bases from J, the gap between germline ends came to 10 bases. The CDR3 is 13 residues long. Germline V CDR1 and CDR2: MDHEN, SYDVKM. The CDR3 sequence: CASSPHRDEKLFF. The CDR3 DNA reads TGTGCCAGCAGTCCACACAGGGATGAAAAACTGTTTTTT.

The gene calls are TRBV24-1 and TRBJ2-5; 11 positions match TRBD2. Per the germline V gene, CDR1 is KGHDR and CDR2 is SFDVKD. There are 15 residues in the CDR3. Trimming cost V 7 bases and J 3 bases; bases outside gene matches: 6. CDR3 protein: CATSGTLAGEETQYF. The CDR3 DNA reads TGTGCCACCAGCGGAACACTAGCGGGGGAAGAGACCCAGTACTTC.

The rearrangement links TRBV7-9 to TRBJ1-2; TRBD1 is a possible D gene (6 bases). CDR3 length: 19 amino acids. Trimming pared 5 bases from V and 0 bases from J, leaving 25 bases between. Germline loops: CDR1 SEHNR, CDR2 FQNEAQ (reference sequence). The CDR3 nucleotides are TGTGCCAGCAGCCCAACAGCCTACCGACAGGATACTGCTAACTATGGCTACACCTTC. It is translated as CASSPTAYRQDTANYGYTF.

The gene calls are TRBV12-3 or TRBV12-4 and TRBJ1-1; D is undetermined. Trimming took off 6 bases at V and 5 bases at J, with 10 bases between the two ends. CDR3 size: 12 residues. The CDR3 DNA reads as TGTGCCAGCAGGTATGGACTTACTGAAGCTTTCTTT. It translates to CASRYGLTEAFF.

The V and J genes are TRBV29-1 and TRBJ2-3; 8 positions agree with TRBD2. Per germline, CDR1 SQVTM and CDR2 ANQGSEA. The CDR3 is 16 amino acids. V was pared by 6 bases and J by 0 bases, with 11 bases of the junction left unmatched. The CDR3 is CSVSGGPDSSTDTQYF. In nucleotides, the CDR3 is TGCAGCGTAAGCGGGGGCCCTGACTCTAGCACAGATACGCAGTATTTT.

This clone was seen once. This CDR3 reads CASSPGGLAGAYEQYF. CDR3 nucleotides: TGCGCCAGCAGCCCCGGGGGACTAGCGGGGGCCTACGAGCAGTACTTC. The rearrangement links TRBV5-1 to TRBJ2-7, with TRBD2 identical over 14 bases. The CDR3 totals 16 residues. V gave up 4 bases and J gave up 2 bases; unmatched junction bases: 5. Germline V gives CDR1 SGHRS, CDR2 YFSETQ.

The genes are TRBV24-1 and TRBJ2-7, with 9 bases aligning to TRBD1. CDR1 and CDR2 (germline): KGHDR, SFDVKD. V shed 6 bases and J 3 bases; nucleotides not matched to a gene: 8. This CDR3 is built from 15 residues. The CDR3 here is CATSNPTGGYYEQYF. DNA for the CDR3: TGTGCCACCAGTAACCCGACAGGGGGATACTACGAGCAGTACTTC.

The chain employs TRBV7-2 and TRBJ1-1, with 7 bases that match TRBD1. The V segment lost 5 bases and the J segment 1 base; nucleotides outside the gene matches: 4. CDR3 length equals 14 residues. In germline, CDR1 is SGHTA, CDR2 FQGNSA. The CDR3 nucleotides are TGTGCCAGCAGCGGGGGACAGTCGAACACTGAAGCTTTCTTT. It yields the protein CASSGGQSNTEAFF.

This clone occurred once. The rearrangement joins TRBV9 to TRBJ2-6, with 7 bases fitting TRBD1. V trimming: 0 bases; J trimming: 2 bases; junction bases outside the gene matches: 5. Per germline, CDR1 SGDLS and CDR2 YYNGEE. The length of the CDR3 is 17 residues. CDR3: CASSVGQGRTGANVLTF. DNA of the CDR3: TGTGCCAGCAGCGTAGGACAGGGTAGAACTGGGGCCAACGTCCTGACTTTC.

The chain carries TRBV3-1 (or the pseudogene TRBV3-2) and TRBJ1-5; D is unclear. CDR1 is LGHDT, CDR2 YNNKEL, per germline (reference sequence). V shed 2 bases and J shed 2 bases, with 13 bases lying between them. The CDR3 totals 16 residues. CDR3 protein: CASSQSYTSGNQPQHF. In nucleotides, the CDR3 is TGTGCCAGCAGCCAATCGTATACTAGTGGCAATCAGCCCCAGCATTTT.

This clone was seen only a few times. This rearrangement joins TRBV5-4 to TRBJ1-6; 7 bases agree with TRBD1. J gave up 14 bases and V 4 bases, and 12 bases lay outside the gene matches. The CDR3 has 14 residues. From germline, CDR1 is SGHNT and CDR2 YYREEE (reference sequence). The CDR3 DNA sequence: TGTGCCAGCAGCGGAAGGACAGGCCCAAAGACCCTCCACTTT. Its translation is CASSGRTGPKTLHF.

V and J are TRBV28 and TRBJ1-4; unclear D gene. This CDR3 contains 15 residues. V was trimmed by 6 bases and J by 5 bases, leaving 16 bases between them. Germline lookup yields CDR1 MDHEN and CDR2 SYDVKM. CDR3 sequence reads: CASRSTGEINEKLFF. DNA for the CDR3: TGTGCCAGCAGGTCCACCGGTGAAATCAATGAAAAACTGTTTTTT.